Presented here are 22 T cell receptor beta chains from one specimen sequenced in a study of PD-1 blockade in classical Hodgkin lymphoma (dated by TCRdb to 2020 to 2021). The method was the immunoSEQ multiplex PCR assay. In its TCRdb copy, this immuneACCESS table keeps in-frame sequences only and misses some clones. Where compared with another copy, unresolved V genes explain less than half of these, and the others have no known cause. The sample table records about 85,000 clones; around nine tenths of these occur just once. Clones ranked in the top ten supply approximately 2.5% of the sample. Sample time point, as interpreted from the label and publication: cycle 2 day 1 (C2D1) of nivolumab. Relapse after autologous stem cell transplantation had occurred in all trial patients, and cohorts A, B and C were distinguished by prior brentuximab vedotin exposure. This specimen was peripheral blood mononuclear cells (PBMCs), taken before the second cycle of nivolumab. The receptor set was obtained from a human donor with classical Hodgkin lymphoma.

This rearrangement joins TRBV30 to TRBJ1-1; TRBD1 might be the D (5 bases). The CDR3 sequence is 13 residues long. Germline CDR1 is GTSNPN and CDR2 is SVGIG (reference sequence). V lost 5 bases, J lost 2 bases, and 12 bases lay in between. In DNA form, the CDR3 reads TGTGCCTGGTTTATTAGGGGAAACACTGAAGCTTTCTTT. This encodes CAWFIRGNTEAFF. Combining the CDR3 with reference TRBV30 and TRBJ1-1 gives the whole variable domain SQTIHQWPATLVQPVGSPLSLECTVEGTSNPNLYWYRQAAGRGLQLLFYSVGIGQISSEVPQNLSASRPQDRQFILSSKKLLLSDSGFYLCAWFIRGNTEAFFGQGTRLTVV.

The CDR3 nucleotides are TGTGCCAGCAGCCCCGCAGCAGGGTCTAATGAAAAACTGTTTTTT. It specifies CASSPAAGSNEKLFF. The V gene is TRBV4-2, the J gene TRBJ1-4; tentatively, D is TRBD1 (5 bases). This CDR3 has 15 amino acids. Germline CDR1 and CDR2: LGHNA and YNFKEQ. The V gene lost 4 bases and the J gene lost 3 bases, with 12 bases spanning the gap.

The chain carries TRBV29-1 and TRBJ2-7, with 10 bases identical to TRBD1. The germline V gene has CDR1 SQVTM and CDR2 ANQGSEA. This CDR3 contains 11 residues. The CDR3 loop is CSSGQGDEQYF. The DNA for the CDR3 is TGCAGTTCCGGACAGGGGGACGAGCAGTACTTC.

This rearrangement joins TRBV6-5 to TRBJ2-1, with D possibly matching TRBD1 (6 bases). V lost 0 bases to trimming and J lost 3 bases, with 12 bases between them. Germline values: CDR1 MNHEY, CDR2 SVGAGI. CDR3 length equals 16 residues. Here the CDR3 reads CASSYSIVGGYNEQFF. The CDR3 nucleotides read TGTGCCAGCAGTTACTCGATAGTAGGGGGCTACAATGAGCAGTTCTTC.

This sequence joins TRBV27 and TRBJ2-3; D gene unclear. In germline, CDR1 is MNHEY, CDR2 SMNVEV (reference sequence). The CDR3 contains 15 residues. Trimming pared 0 bases from V and 5 bases from J, leaving 12 bases between. The CDR3 nucleotides read TGTGCCAGCAGTTTATCGGTCCCGGTAGGAGATACGCAGTATTTT. Translating gives CASSLSVPVGDTQYF.

The chain employs TRBV28 and TRBJ2-1; 9 nucleotides line up with TRBD2. Germline V lookup: CDR1 MDHEN, CDR2 SYDVKM. The CDR3 consists of 20 residues. V trimming: 2 bases; J trimming: 5 bases; junction bases outside the gene matches: 19. The CDR3 is CASSLGVGVLAGFKDNEQFF. CDR3 coding DNA: TGTGCCAGCAGTTTAGGCGTTGGGGTTCTAGCGGGGTTCAAGGACAATGAGCAGTTCTTC.

The V gene is TRBV29-1, the J gene TRBJ2-2; TRBD2 aligns across 10 bases. CDR3 length equals 16 residues. In germline, CDR1 is SQVTM, CDR2 ANQGSEA. Unmatched junction bases numbered 6, after V lost 3 bases and J lost 2 bases. The DNA for the CDR3 is TGCAGCGTTGAGGCGACTAGCGGGCCCAACACCGGGGAGCTGTTTTTT. This codes for CSVEATSGPNTGELFF.

The chain couples TRBV19 to TRBJ2-1; D not certain. Germline V gene sequence: CDR1 LNHDA, CDR2 SQIVND (reference sequence). The CDR3 is made up of 17 amino acids. Trimming cost V 3 bases and J 2 bases, with 17 bases left between them. The CDR3 DNA reads as TGTGCCAGTAGTATCGGGTTGACCCCCTATACCTACAATGAGCAGTTCTTC. It yields the protein CASSIGLTPYTYNEQFF.

This clone was seen only once. The chain carries TRBV9 and TRBJ2-1, with 10 positions matching TRBD2. V dropped 2 bases and J dropped 7; count of bases not matched to a gene: 9. The CDR3 covers 16 residues. The germline V gene has CDR1 SGDLS and CDR2 YYNGEE. The CDR3 sequence is CASSVRAGGPENEQFF. In DNA, the CDR3 is TGTGCCAGCAGCGTCCGAGCGGGAGGGCCAGAAAATGAGCAGTTCTTC.

This chain links TRBV6-5 with TRBJ2-7; D assignment may be TRBD1 or TRBD2 (6 bases each). The CDR3 runs 15 residues. V was pared by 0 bases and J by 0 bases, with 9 bases between. Germline CDR1 is MNHEY and CDR2 is SVGAGI. CDR3: CASSYSGGSSYEQYF. The CDR3 coding sequence is TGTGCCAGCAGTTACTCAGGGGGGTCCTCCTACGAGCAGTACTTC.

This clone was picked up one time. The V call is TRBV20-1, the J call TRBJ2-1; D not certain. This CDR3 is 11 amino acids long. Germline V lookup: CDR1 DFQATT, CDR2 SNEGSKA (reference sequence). V shed 6 bases and J shed 7 bases, with 10 bases lying between them. In DNA form, the CDR3 reads TGCAGTGCGCAGCGTAGTAATGAGCAGTTCTTC. Translated, it gives CSAQRSNEQFF.

The rearrangement joins TRBV19 to TRBJ2-1, with a possible D match to TRBD1 (5 bases). Trimming pared 6 bases from V and 2 bases from J, leaving 5 bases between. Germline V gene data show CDR1 as LNHDA and CDR2 as SQIVND (reference sequence). The CDR3 covers 12 residues. CDR3 nucleotide sequence: TGTGCCAGTAGAGGGGCCTACAATGAGCAGTTCTTC. It specifies CASRGAYNEQFF.

CDR3: CASSGDRRGELFF. In DNA form, the CDR3 reads TGTGCCAGCAGTGGGGACAGGAGAGGGGAGCTGTTTTTT. The V gene is TRBV6-1, the J gene TRBJ2-2; 8 nucleotides match TRBD1. CDR3 length: 13 amino acids. The ends lost 4 bases at V and 8 bases at J; junction bases unmatched: 3. CDR1 is MNHNS and CDR2 is SASEGT in the germline V gene.

The chain couples TRBV7-9 to TRBJ2-7, with D unclear. In germline, CDR1 is SEHNR, CDR2 FQNEAQ (reference sequence). There are 16 residues in the CDR3. V dropped 0 bases and J dropped 0 bases, with 12 bases sitting between them. CDR3 nucleotides: TGTGCCAGCAGCTTAGCACGAGCAAAATCCTCCTACGAGCAGTACTTC. It encodes CASSLARAKSSYEQYF.

This clone was detected only a few times. The CDR3 here is CASSSNIGSYGYTF. The CDR3 DNA follows: TGCGCCAGCAGCTCCAACATAGGCAGCTATGGCTACACCTTC. The V and J genes are TRBV5-1 and TRBJ1-2; D is unclear. CDR1 is SGHRS, CDR2 YFSETQ, per germline. CDR3 length: 14 amino acids. Trimming left V 3 bases short and J 4 bases short, with 13 bases between.

This clone was counted once. V gene TRBV4-1 combines with J gene TRBJ1-4; D is undetermined. The CDR3 has 12 residues. The V end lost 1 base, the J end lost 6 bases, and 3 bases lay between the germline ends. Germline-derived CDR1 and CDR2 are MGHRA and YSYEKL. The CDR3 nucleotides are TGCGCCAGCAGCCAAGCCGATGAAAAACTGTTTTTT. It encodes CASSQADEKLFF.

The gene calls are TRBV11-2 and TRBJ2-1, with D tentatively TRBD2 (5 bases). The CDR3 length is 14 residues. Trimming took 2 bases from V and 9 from J, leaving 14 bases between them. Germline assignment: CDR1 SGHAT and CDR2 FQNNGV. CDR3 in amino acids: CASSLRTGPSEQFF. The CDR3 bases are TGTGCCAGCAGCTTAAGGACTGGACCCAGTGAGCAGTTCTTC.

The chain links TRBV5-6 to TRBJ2-1; tentatively, D is TRBD1 (5 bases). The CDR3 runs to 15 residues. V was trimmed by 0 bases and J by 4 bases, leaving 11 bases between them. Germline V lookup: CDR1 SGHDT, CDR2 YYEEEE. CDR3 DNA: TGTGCCAGCAGCTTGGAATTGGCAGGGTACAATGAGCAGTTCTTC. The encoded protein is CASSLELAGYNEQFF.

This sequence joins TRBV5-1 and TRBJ1-1, with 7 bases lining up with TRBD1. Unmatched junction bases numbered 10, after V lost 3 bases and J lost 2 bases. The CDR3 is 16 residues long. Looked up from germline, CDR1 is SGHRS and CDR2 is YFSETQ. CDR3 nucleotides: TGCGCCAGCAGCTCTACTTCGACAGGGTTAAACACTGAAGCTTTCTTT. Protein sequence: CASSSTSTGLNTEAFF.

The chain combines TRBV4-2 with TRBJ2-1, with 9 bases that match TRBD2. This CDR3 contains 16 residues. With 2 bases clipped from V and 7 bases from J, the junction kept 9 bases outside the gene matches. Germline values: CDR1 LGHNA, CDR2 YNFKEQ. As DNA, the CDR3 is TGTGCCAGCAGCCAATCCTTAGCGGGAGCTGGGAATGAGCAGTTCTTC. Amino acids: CASSQSLAGAGNEQFF.

For the CDR3, the DNA is TGTGCCAGTATGGGACAGGGGGACTTTGGGGCCAACGTCCTGACTTTC. Residues: CASMGQGDFGANVLTF. The chain carries TRBV19 and TRBJ2-6, with 11 positions matching TRBD1. Germline trimming cut 7 bases from V and 3 bases from J; bases unmatched to any gene: 5. The CDR3 spans 16 residues. CDR1 and CDR2 (germline): LNHDA, SQIVND (reference sequence). The whole variable domain, filled in from reference TRBV19 and TRBJ2-6, reads DGGITQSPKYLFRKEGQNVTLSCEQNLNHDAMYWYRQDPGQGLRLIYYSQIVNDFQKGDIAEGYSVSREKKESFPLTVTSAQKNPTAFYLCASMGQGDFGANVLTFGAGSRLTVL.

This chain links TRBV27 with TRBJ1-4; TRBD1 aligns across 7 bases. CDR1 is MNHEY, CDR2 SMNVEV, per germline (reference sequence). The CDR3 extends over 14 amino acids. Trimming removed 2 bases from V and 10 bases from J; junction bases left unmatched: 7. The CDR3 DNA follows: TGTGCCAGCAGTTTAGGACAGGTCCGGGGAAAACTGTTTTTT. Its protein product is CASSLGQVRGKLFF.